The 18 T cell receptor beta chains given below trace back to one sample, sequenced in a study of T-cell reconstitution after alpha-beta-depleted transplantation in children. Unique molecular identifiers were incorporated when the TCRbeta library was constructed. TCRdb re-derived calls from the PCR reads in MiXCR, one entry per CDR3 protein. This table has 500,000 or so distinct CDR3 sequences, 32% appearing once. The sequencing here drew on PBMCs from the stem cell graft donor, taken from the stem cell graft. The origin of the receptors is a human donor who donated a stem cell graft to a child with aplastic anemia.

The gene calls are TRBV7-9 and TRBJ1-2, with D possibly TRBD1 on 6 matching bases. Germline CDR1 and CDR2: SEHNR and FQNEAQ (reference sequence). This CDR3 comprises 15 residues. Trimming left V 1 base short and J 6 bases short, with 15 bases between. CDR3 bases: TGTGCCAGCAGCTTAGTGGGTCTCAGGGGCAATGGCTACACCTTC. Translating gives CASSLVGLRGNGYTF.

V is TRBV18 and J is TRBJ2-5; no definite D call. Germline V CDR1 and CDR2: KGHSH, LQKENI. The CDR3 totals 16 residues. Trimming took 3 bases from V and 2 from J, leaving 16 bases between them. The CDR3 coding sequence is TGTGCCAGCTCACCGATACCGCATTCAAGTCAAGAGACCCAGTACTTC. Protein product: CASSPIPHSSQETQYF.

This chain joins TRBV12-3 or TRBV12-4 and TRBJ2-7, with a tentative D call TRBD1 (6 bases). The CDR3 is 12 amino acids. CDR3 DNA: TGTGCCAGCAGTAGGGGGAGCTACGAGAAGTACGTC. Translating it yields CASSRGSYEKYV.

The rearrangement links TRBV3-1 to TRBJ1-5; 7 bases align to TRBD1. The CDR3 sequence is 13 residues long. Trimming at V came to 3 bases and at J to 15 bases, leaving 11 bases not matched to a gene. The germline CDR1 and CDR2 sequences are LGHDT and YNNKEL (reference sequence). The CDR3 nucleotides read TGTGCCAGCAGCCAGAGCCGGCAGGGACAGAGGCATTTT. Protein sequence: CASSQSRQGQRHF.

The rearrangement uses TRBV20-1 and TRBJ1-1, with a possible D match to TRBD1 (6 bases). CDR1 is DFQATT and CDR2 is SNEGSKA in the germline V gene (reference sequence). This CDR3 has 15 amino acids. V dropped 3 bases and J dropped 1 base, with 15 bases sitting between them. CDR3 bases: TGCAGTGCTAGGGAGAACCTACAGGGGAACACTGAAGCTTTCTTT. It encodes CSARENLQGNTEAFF.

This clonotype was counted a few times. The chain carries TRBV25-1 and TRBJ2-5; D gene unclear. Trimming cost V 1 base and J 5 bases, with 11 bases left between them. The length of the CDR3 is 14 residues. The germline V gene encodes CDR1 MGHDK and CDR2 SYGVNS. CDR3 DNA: TGTGCCAGCAGTGAATGGGTTCCTTGGGAGACCCAGTACTTC. It codes for CASSEWVPWETQYF.

This clonotype has a handful of counts. The chain employs TRBV10-3 and TRBJ2-3; D is unclear. Germline assignment: CDR1 ENHRY and CDR2 SYGVKD. Trimming cost V 2 bases and J 0 bases, with 9 bases left between them. This CDR3 region has 15 residues. The CDR3 region is CAISEGQASTDTQYF. The CDR3 nucleotides read TGTGCCATCAGTGAGGGGCAGGCGAGCACAGATACGCAGTATTTT.

This clonotype was counted between two and nine times. The chain links TRBV7-2 to TRBJ2-1, with D possibly being TRBD1 or TRBD2 (6 bases each). The CDR3 contains 13 residues. Germline V gene sequence: CDR1 SGHTA, CDR2 FQGNSA. V gave up 2 bases and J gave up 9 bases, with 11 bases separating them. CDR3 coding DNA: TGTGCCAGCAGCTTAAAAGAGGGGGGTGAGCAGTTCTTC. Protein product: CASSLKEGGEQFF.

The rearrangement joins TRBV12-3 or TRBV12-4 to TRBJ2-3; perhaps TRBD1 as D (6 bases). Trimming left V 6 bases short and J 6 bases short, with 22 bases between. This CDR3 has 16 residues. CDR3 nucleotides: TGTGCCAGCAGCCCGGCCGGGACAACTCTTCACGATACGCAGTATTTT. Translating gives CASSPAGTTLHDTQYF.

This clonotype occurred a few times. In DNA, the CDR3 is TGTGCCAGCAGCTTAACATTCCGGCGGGAGACCTCCTACAATGAGCAGTTCTTC. This sequence encodes CASSLTFRRETSYNEQFF. The chain couples TRBV7-3 to TRBJ2-1; 7 nucleotides line up with TRBD2. From germline, CDR1 is SGHTA and CDR2 FQGTGA. After removal of 0 bases from V and 0 bases from J, the junction contained 8 bases not matched to a gene. This CDR3 comprises 18 residues.

This clonotype occurred a few times. This chain connects TRBV27 to TRBJ1-1; D is possibly TRBD1 (5 bases). This CDR3 is 16 amino acids long. Trimming took off 5 bases at V and 6 bases at J, with 22 bases between the two ends. The V gene's germline CDR1 is MNHEY and CDR2 SMNVEV (reference sequence). Here the CDR3 DNA reads TGTGCCAGCAGTGCAGCCGGGACCCGGATCGGGGCTGAAGCTTTCTTT. It is translated as CASSAAGTRIGAEAFF.

This clonotype was seen many times. The rearrangement joins TRBV27 to TRBJ2-5; TRBD2 aligns across 7 bases. This CDR3 comprises 19 residues. With 0 bases clipped from V and 4 bases from J, the junction kept 17 bases outside the gene matches. Looked up from germline, CDR1 is MNHEY and CDR2 is SMNVEV (reference sequence). DNA for the CDR3: TGTGCCAGCAGTTTATCCTTTCGGGACTACCGGGGTGTATTAGAGACCCAGTACTTC. It specifies CASSLSFRDYRGVLETQYF.

This clonotype was seen a handful of times. The V and J genes are TRBV11-3 and TRBJ2-1; tentative D call: TRBD2 (6 bases). The CDR3 is 16 residues long. Trimming stripped 5 bases from V and 0 bases from J, with 14 bases between. Germline-derived CDR1 and CDR2 are SGHNT and YENEEA. CDR3 DNA sequence: TGTGCCAGCAGCAACCGACTGACTAGCTCCTACAATGAGCAGTTCTTC. This translates into CASSNRLTSSYNEQFF.

The chain employs TRBV3-1 and TRBJ2-3, with D maybe TRBD1 (6 bases). Trimming removed 0 bases at V and 1 base at J, with 14 bases between. Germline loops: CDR1 LGHDT, CDR2 YNNKEL (reference sequence). The length of the CDR3 is 17 residues. CDR3 loop: CASSQEIATGRTDTQYF. For the CDR3, the DNA is TGTGCCAGCAGCCAAGAAATAGCGACAGGACGCACAGATACGCAGTATTTT.

This clonotype was seen a few times. The chain carries TRBV4-3 and TRBJ2-7; 8 bases align to TRBD2. Germline CDR1 is LGHNA and CDR2 is YSLEER. With 4 bases clipped from V and 6 bases from J, the junction kept 8 bases outside the gene matches. The CDR3 covers 14 residues. In nucleotides, the CDR3 is TGCGCCAGCAGCCCCTCAGCGGGAGTAGCCGAGCAGTACGTC. The encoded protein is CASSPSAGVAEQYV.

This sequence joins TRBV4-3 and TRBJ1-1; 7 bases agree with TRBD1. J gave up 1 base and V 1 base, and 6 bases lay outside the gene matches. This CDR3 contains 16 residues. CDR1 is LGHNA and CDR2 is YSLEER in the germline V gene. CDR3 in amino acids: CASSQAYWDRNTEAFF. The CDR3 coding sequence is TGCGCCAGCAGCCAAGCCTACTGGGACAGGAACACTGAAGCTTTCTTT.

V and J are TRBV5-1 and TRBJ2-7; 13 bases line up with TRBD2. Germline CDR1 SGHRS, CDR2 YFSETQ. This CDR3 region has 16 residues. V was pared by 3 bases and J by 0 bases, with 3 bases of the junction left unmatched. This CDR3 is CASSSGLAGFSYEQYF. CDR3 in DNA: TGCGCCAGCAGCTCGGGACTAGCGGGGTTCTCCTACGAGCAGTACTTC. Full variable domain (outside the CDR3, taken from reference TRBV5-1 and TRBJ2-7): KAGVTQTPRYLIKTRGQQVTLSCSPISGHRSVSWYQQTPGQGLQFLFEYFSETQRNKGNFPGRFSGRQFSNSRSEMNVSTLELGDSALYLCASSSGLAGFSYEQYFGPGTRLTVT.

J is TRBJ1-4 and V is TRBV12-3 or TRBV12-4, with D perhaps TRBD1 (6 bases). The CDR3 is 13 residues long. V lost 6 bases to trimming and J lost 8 bases, with 13 bases between them. The CDR3: CASRTQGSEKLFF. In DNA, the CDR3 is TGTGCCAGCAGGACCCAGGGGAGCGAAAAACTGTTTTTT.